This T cell receptor (beta chain) is from a study of blood T cell repertoires in COVID-19. Study context: Sites in the United States, Italy and Spain provided acute and convalescent COVID-19 samples. Sources were T cells, B-cell-depleted T cells, or PBMCs; the material itself was cDNA or gDNA.

This CDR3 region has 14 residues. Germline loops: CDR1 SGHTA, CDR2 FQGNSA. V was shortened by 1 base and J by 4 bases, with 7 bases between the two germline ends. In the original processing: Researchers report that nucleated cell counts were estimated from reference gene primer amplification. Assay used: immunoSEQ multiplex PCR; TCRdb lists only in-frame clones, some missing. V and J calls and clone size are those listed in that table; D and trimming were worked out from the DNA. The table lists roughly 200,000 clones, less than 90% of them singletons. The TCR sequence derives from a man aged 65-85 years with acute or convalescent COVID-19. Sequenced: peripheral blood. The gene calls are TRBV7-2 and TRBJ2-2, with unresolved D. The CDR3 reads CASSLDRSTGELFF. The CDR3 DNA follows: TGTGCCAGCAGCTTAGACAGATCCACCGGGGAGCTGTTTTTT.